This section outlines one TCR beta chain sequence together with its context. Its cognate antigen has yet to be identified. No clone much larger than this one lies a single base away; base qualities are absent. What this sample's time point label stands for: healthy volunteer bleed at 6 weeks. Unfractionated whole blood was collected in Tempus Blood RNA tubes, and total RNA was extracted from that blood. As TCR sequencing controls, about five healthy volunteers were used, with blood taken at day 0, 2 weeks and 6 weeks. The source of the sample is a study of human T cells and chemical hapten exposure (dated by TCRdb to about 2021). Regarding the complete study: Libraries were combined into a pool for sequencing, and differences in TCR yield between samples came mainly from small differences in library volumes within the pool. In alopecia patients, the study followed how the peripheral blood TCR repertoire changed in vivo over primary and secondary sensitization to diphenylcyclopropenone (DPC), a hapten. From each blood RNA sample, both TCR alpha and TCR beta chains were sequenced.

Library construction relied on RACE. For sequencing, a NextSeq 500 was employed. Library preparation attached unique molecular identifiers to individual cDNA molecules for quantitative, reproducible TCR counting. Concerning the study's data processing: A median of about 89,000 TCRs per sample was observed, with a range of about 23,224 to 700,000. V, J and CDR3 annotation of the TCR reads was performed with the Decombinator software suite. For PS versus PT1 abundance plots, all samples were subsampled to the same number of TCRs (28,000). TCRs were defined as expanded if absent before sensitization and observed at least eight times at the 2-week time point. TCRdb redid the processing of the public reads, applying fastp at Q25 and MiXCR, and retained in-frame beta chains. Entries are consolidated by CDR3 protein sequence, retaining the most common genes and DNA. These V and J calls are TCRdb output, not the study's own analysis. The sample yields 30,000 to 35,000 distinct CDR3 sequences; 4.5% to 5.5% were counted once. 9.5% to 15% of the sample is held by the ten biggest clonotypes.

V is cut back by 5 bases and J by 7 bases, with 8 bases in the junction unmatched. The CDR3, from cysteine to phenylalanine, totals 13 residues. The read is trimmed to its CDR3 DNA, 39 bases read in frame from base 1. The germline V gene yields SGHTA for CDR1 and FQGNSA for CDR2. General findings and caveats noted by the study authors: Repeated subsampling changed both the strength of the expansion versus patch-test correlation and the threshold at which the correlation became significant. No change with DPC sensitization was found in the number of TCRs above 1 in 1000 frequency, and no evidence of global repertoire structure alterations was found.

The source is a human donor in good health. Some clones in this sample may be carry-over from other donors' samples. Here the chain combines TRBV7-2 and TRBJ2-7; 7 nucleotides in the junction match TRBD1. The sample taken for sequencing was whole blood. The CDR3 sequence is CASSPGQALEQYF. DNA sequence: TGTGCCAGCAGCCCCGGACAGGCTCTGGAGCAGTACTTC.